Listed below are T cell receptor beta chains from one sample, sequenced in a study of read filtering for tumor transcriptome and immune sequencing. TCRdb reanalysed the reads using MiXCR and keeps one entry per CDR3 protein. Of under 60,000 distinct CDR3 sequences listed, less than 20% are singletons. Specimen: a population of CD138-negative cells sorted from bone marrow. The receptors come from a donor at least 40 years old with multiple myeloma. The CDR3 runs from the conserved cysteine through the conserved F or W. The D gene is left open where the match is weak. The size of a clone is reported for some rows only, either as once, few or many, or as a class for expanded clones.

CDR3 protein: CASSSLETQYF; CDR3 DNA: TGTGCCAGCAGTTCTCTAGAGACCCAGTACTTC; CDR3 length: 11; D gene: -; clone size: many; V gene: TRBV28; J gene: TRBJ2-5
CDR3 protein: CASTRTAGELFF; CDR3 DNA: TGTGCCAGCACCCGGACAGCCGGGGAGCTGTTTTTT; CDR3 length: 12; D gene: -; clone size: many; V gene: TRBV2; J gene: TRBJ2-2
CDR3 protein: CASSYTGPTLAGGLYEQYF; CDR3 DNA: TGTGCCAGCAGTTATACGGGCCCTACGCTAGCGGGAGGACTCTACGAGCAGTACTTC; CDR3 length: 19; D gene: TRBD2; clone size: -; V gene: TRBV6-6; J gene: TRBJ2-7
CDR3 protein: CASSQTGQPSHTEAFF; CDR3 DNA: TGCGCCAGCAGCCAGACGGGACAGCCGTCCCACACTGAAGCTTTCTTT; CDR3 length: 16; D gene: TRBD1; clone size: many; V gene: TRBV5-1; J gene: TRBJ1-1
CDR3 protein: CASSLGVVSNEQFF; CDR3 DNA: TGTGCCAGCAGCTTAGGTGTAGTCAGCAATGAGCAGTTCTTC; CDR3 length: 14; D gene: -; clone size: medium-sized; V gene: TRBV11-2; J gene: TRBJ2-1
CDR3 protein: CSALDGNTEAFF; CDR3 DNA: TGCAGTGCATTGGACGGGAACACTGAAGCTTTCTTT; CDR3 length: 12; D gene: -; clone size: many; V gene: TRBV20-1; J gene: TRBJ1-1
CDR3 protein: CSVLSPNTGELFF; CDR3 DNA: TGCAGCGTCTTGAGTCCGAACACCGGGGAGCTGTTTTTT; CDR3 length: 13; D gene: -; clone size: once; V gene: TRBV29-1; J gene: TRBJ2-2
CDR3 protein: CASRELAVYNEQFF; CDR3 DNA: TGTGCCAGCAGGGAACTAGCGGTTTACAATGAGCAGTTCTTC; CDR3 length: 14; D gene: TRBD2; clone size: medium-sized; V gene: TRBV6-5; J gene: TRBJ2-1
CDR3 protein: CATSDPDRAIGSYNEQFF; CDR3 DNA: TGTGCCACCAGTGACCCGGACAGGGCGATAGGCTCCTACAATGAGCAGTTCTTC; CDR3 length: 18; D gene: TRBD1; clone size: many; V gene: TRBV24-1; J gene: TRBJ2-1
CDR3 protein: CAISEGQARQKPQHF; CDR3 DNA: TGTGCCATCAGTGAAGGTCAGGCAAGACAGAAGCCCCAGCATTTT; CDR3 length: 15; D gene: -; clone size: -; V gene: TRBV10-3; J gene: TRBJ1-5
CDR3 protein: CASSPVGTPNTEAFF; CDR3 DNA: TGTGCCAGCAGCCCGGTAGGGACACCGAACACTGAAGCTTTCTTT; CDR3 length: 15; D gene: -; clone size: many; V gene: TRBV5-4; J gene: TRBJ1-1
CDR3 protein: CASSLEDPGETQYF; CDR3 DNA: TGTGCCAGCAGCTTAGAAGACCCGGGAGAGACCCAGTACTTC; CDR3 length: 14; D gene: -; clone size: many; V gene: TRBV7-8; J gene: TRBJ2-5
CDR3 protein: CASGYRDSYGYTF; CDR3 DNA: TGTGCTAGTGGTTACCGGGATAGCTATGGCTACACCTTC; CDR3 length: 13; D gene: -; clone size: many; V gene: TRBV12-5; J gene: TRBJ1-2
CDR3 protein: CASSVGTGELFF; CDR3 DNA: TGTGCCAGCAGTGTCGGCACCGGGGAGCTGTTTTTT; CDR3 length: 12; D gene: -; clone size: many; V gene: TRBV6-1; J gene: TRBJ2-2
CDR3 protein: CASAAGGLNEQFF; CDR3 DNA: TGCGCCAGCGCAGCGGGAGGACTCAATGAGCAGTTCTTC; CDR3 length: 13; D gene: TRBD2; clone size: many; V gene: TRBV5-1; J gene: TRBJ2-1
CDR3 protein: CASSFVGTGLGSTEAFF; CDR3 DNA: TGTGCCAGCTCATTTGTCGGGACAGGGCTCGGAAGCACTGAAGCTTTCTTT; CDR3 length: 17; D gene: TRBD1; clone size: many; V gene: TRBV18; J gene: TRBJ1-1
CDR3 protein: CATSTGRTNEQFF; CDR3 DNA: TGTGCCACCAGCACCGGACGGACCAATGAGCAGTTCTTC; CDR3 length: 13; D gene: -; clone size: many; V gene: TRBV15; J gene: TRBJ2-1
CDR3 protein: CASRPGQGSYNEQFF; CDR3 DNA: TGTGCCAGCAGGCCCGGACAGGGTTCCTACAATGAGCAGTTCTTC; CDR3 length: 15; D gene: TRBD1; clone size: many; V gene: TRBV2; J gene: TRBJ2-1
CDR3 protein: CASSRRGGYEQYF; CDR3 DNA: TGTGCCAGCAGCCGCCGGGGCGGCTACGAGCAGTACTTC; CDR3 length: 13; D gene: -; clone size: many; V gene: TRBV6-2/TRBV6-3; J gene: TRBJ2-7
CDR3 protein: CSAPGQGNEKLFF; CDR3 DNA: TGCAGCGCCCCGGGACAGGGTAATGAGAAACTGTTTTTT; CDR3 length: 13; D gene: TRBD1; clone size: -; V gene: TRBV29-1; J gene: TRBJ1-4
CDR3 protein: CASSSRLQGGDTQYF; CDR3 DNA: TGTGCCAGCAGTTCCCGACTACAGGGGGGAGATACGCAGTATTTT; CDR3 length: 15; D gene: TRBD1; clone size: many; V gene: TRBV12-3/TRBV12-4; J gene: TRBJ2-3
CDR3 protein: CASSFSHGGTEAFF; CDR3 DNA: TGTGCCAGCAGTTTCTCCCATGGAGGGACTGAAGCTTTCTTT; CDR3 length: 14; D gene: -; clone size: many; V gene: TRBV12-3/TRBV12-4; J gene: TRBJ1-1
CDR3 protein: CASSFLLAGGTGAFF; CDR3 DNA: TGTGCCAGCAGTTTTTTGTTGGCCGGTGGGACTGGAGCTTTCTTT; CDR3 length: 15; D gene: -; clone size: few; V gene: TRBV12-3/TRBV12-4; J gene: TRBJ1-1
CDR3 protein: CSAREGTYRSLFF; CDR3 DNA: TGCAGTGCTAGAGAAGGGACCTATAGGTCGCTGTTTTTT; CDR3 length: 13; D gene: -; clone size: many; V gene: TRBV20-1; J gene: TRBJ2-2
CDR3 protein: CASSSGVDNEQFF; CDR3 DNA: TGTGCCAGCTCATCGGGAGTGGACAATGAGCAGTTCTTC; CDR3 length: 13; D gene: -; clone size: many; V gene: TRBV7-2; J gene: TRBJ2-1
CDR3 protein: CASSQVNQPQHF; CDR3 DNA: TGTGCCAGCAGCCAAGTCAATCAGCCCCAGCATTTT; CDR3 length: 12; D gene: -; clone size: many; V gene: TRBV3-1; J gene: TRBJ1-5
CDR3 protein: CATGGTGTGSGANVLTF; CDR3 DNA: TGTGCCACCGGCGGTACAGGAACAGGGTCTGGGGCCAACGTCCTGACTTTC; CDR3 length: 17; D gene: -; clone size: many; V gene: TRBV24-1; J gene: TRBJ2-6
CDR3 protein: CASSIRTGPENEQFF; CDR3 DNA: TGTGCCAGTAGTATAAGGACAGGGCCAGAGAATGAGCAGTTCTTC; CDR3 length: 15; D gene: TRBD1; clone size: many; V gene: TRBV19; J gene: TRBJ2-1
CDR3 protein: CATTVFNEQFF; CDR3 DNA: TGTGCCACGACAGTTTTCAATGAGCAGTTCTTC; CDR3 length: 11; D gene: -; clone size: many; V gene: TRBV6-2/TRBV6-3; J gene: TRBJ2-1
CDR3 protein: CSVEIGAKETQYF; CDR3 DNA: TGCAGCGTTGAGATCGGGGCCAAAGAGACCCAGTACTTC; CDR3 length: 13; D gene: -; clone size: many; V gene: TRBV29-1; J gene: TRBJ2-5
CDR3 protein: CASTNPGGTRQETQYF; CDR3 DNA: TGTGCCAGCACCAATCCAGGGGGAACCCGCCAAGAGACCCAGTACTTC; CDR3 length: 16; D gene: TRBD1; clone size: many; V gene: TRBV2; J gene: TRBJ2-5
CDR3 protein: CASSPSGSNEQFF; CDR3 DNA: TGTGCCAGCAGTCCAAGCGGGAGCAATGAGCAGTTCTTC; CDR3 length: 13; D gene: TRBD2; clone size: many; V gene: TRBV2; J gene: TRBJ2-1
CDR3 protein: CSARAGATYEQYF; CDR3 DNA: TGCAGTGCTAGGGCGGGAGCAACTTACGAGCAGTACTTC; CDR3 length: 13; D gene: TRBD2; clone size: many; V gene: TRBV20-1; J gene: TRBJ2-7
CDR3 protein: CASSAHSYEQYF; CDR3 DNA: TGTGCCAGCAGTGCCCACAGCTACGAGCAGTACTTC; CDR3 length: 12; D gene: -; clone size: many; V gene: TRBV6-2/TRBV6-3; J gene: TRBJ2-7
CDR3 protein: CASSLTPLQGSGQETQYF; CDR3 DNA: TGCGCCAGCAGCTTGACCCCCCTACAGGGGAGCGGCCAAGAGACCCAGTACTTC; CDR3 length: 18; D gene: TRBD1; clone size: many; V gene: TRBV5-1; J gene: TRBJ2-5
CDR3 protein: CASSLPSNEQFF; CDR3 DNA: TGTGCCAGCAGCTTGCCGTCGAATGAGCAGTTCTTC; CDR3 length: 12; D gene: -; clone size: many; V gene: TRBV7-2; J gene: TRBJ2-1
CDR3 protein: CASGDRDNQPQHF; CDR3 DNA: TGTGCCAGCGGCGACAGAGACAATCAGCCCCAGCATTTT; CDR3 length: 13; D gene: -; clone size: many; V gene: TRBV12-3/TRBV12-4; J gene: TRBJ1-5
CDR3 protein: CSASLAGLYNEQFF; CDR3 DNA: TGCAGTGCTAGTCTAGCGGGGCTTTACAATGAGCAGTTCTTC; CDR3 length: 14; D gene: TRBD2; clone size: many; V gene: TRBV20-1; J gene: TRBJ2-1
CDR3 protein: CASSKAGAGRPSRTDTQYF; CDR3 DNA: TGTGCCAGCAGCAAAGCTGGGGCTGGGAGGCCCTCTCGCACAGATACGCAGTATTTT; CDR3 length: 19; D gene: -; clone size: many; V gene: TRBV21-1; J gene: TRBJ2-3
CDR3 protein: CASSPRTSGGLGTQYF; CDR3 DNA: TGTGCCAGCAGCCCCCGGACTAGCGGGGGGCTTGGTACGCAGTATTTT; CDR3 length: 16; D gene: TRBD2; clone size: many; V gene: TRBV11-2; J gene: TRBJ2-3
CDR3 protein: CASRPLGLGAREQFF; CDR3 DNA: TGCGCCAGCAGACCTCTCGGACTAGGCGCAAGAGAGCAGTTCTTC; CDR3 length: 15; D gene: TRBD2; clone size: few; V gene: TRBV5-1; J gene: TRBJ2-1
CDR3 protein: CAIQWGGTQYF; CDR3 DNA: TGTGCCATCCAATGGGGGGGCACGCAGTATTTT; CDR3 length: 11; D gene: -; clone size: once; V gene: TRBV19; J gene: TRBJ2-3
CDR3 protein: CASSLAGANNEQFF; CDR3 DNA: TGCGCCAGCAGCTTGGCCGGGGCCAACAATGAGCAGTTCTTC; CDR3 length: 14; D gene: -; clone size: many; V gene: TRBV5-1; J gene: TRBJ2-1
CDR3 protein: CASRADRDLSSYEQYF; CDR3 DNA: TGTGCCAGCAGAGCGGACCGGGACTTAAGCTCCTACGAGCAGTACTTC; CDR3 length: 16; D gene: -; clone size: few; V gene: TRBV6-2/TRBV6-3; J gene: TRBJ2-7
CDR3 protein: CASSLIGGYPYEQYF; CDR3 DNA: TGTGCCAGCAGCTTAATTGGCGGATACCCCTACGAGCAGTACTTC; CDR3 length: 15; D gene: -; clone size: few; V gene: TRBV11-2; J gene: TRBJ2-7
CDR3 protein: CACSVGTGEQFF; CDR3 DNA: TGTGCCTGTAGCGTAGGGACAGGAGAACAGTTCTTC; CDR3 length: 12; D gene: TRBD1; clone size: -; V gene: TRBV11-2; J gene: TRBJ2-1
CDR3 protein: CASSRATGSSNQPQHF; CDR3 DNA: TGTGCCAGCAGCCGGGCGACAGGGAGTAGCAATCAGCCCCAGCATTTT; CDR3 length: 16; D gene: TRBD1; clone size: many; V gene: TRBV28; J gene: TRBJ1-5
CDR3 protein: CASSGRVGGTEAFF; CDR3 DNA: TGTGCCAGCAGTGGTCGGGTGGGGGGAACTGAAGCTTTCTTT; CDR3 length: 14; D gene: -; clone size: many; V gene: TRBV12-3/TRBV12-4; J gene: TRBJ1-1
CDR3 protein: CSVLGGQGGEKLFF; CDR3 DNA: TGCAGCGTCCTCGGGGGACAGGGAGGCGAAAAACTGTTTTTT; CDR3 length: 14; D gene: TRBD1; clone size: many; V gene: TRBV29-1; J gene: TRBJ1-4